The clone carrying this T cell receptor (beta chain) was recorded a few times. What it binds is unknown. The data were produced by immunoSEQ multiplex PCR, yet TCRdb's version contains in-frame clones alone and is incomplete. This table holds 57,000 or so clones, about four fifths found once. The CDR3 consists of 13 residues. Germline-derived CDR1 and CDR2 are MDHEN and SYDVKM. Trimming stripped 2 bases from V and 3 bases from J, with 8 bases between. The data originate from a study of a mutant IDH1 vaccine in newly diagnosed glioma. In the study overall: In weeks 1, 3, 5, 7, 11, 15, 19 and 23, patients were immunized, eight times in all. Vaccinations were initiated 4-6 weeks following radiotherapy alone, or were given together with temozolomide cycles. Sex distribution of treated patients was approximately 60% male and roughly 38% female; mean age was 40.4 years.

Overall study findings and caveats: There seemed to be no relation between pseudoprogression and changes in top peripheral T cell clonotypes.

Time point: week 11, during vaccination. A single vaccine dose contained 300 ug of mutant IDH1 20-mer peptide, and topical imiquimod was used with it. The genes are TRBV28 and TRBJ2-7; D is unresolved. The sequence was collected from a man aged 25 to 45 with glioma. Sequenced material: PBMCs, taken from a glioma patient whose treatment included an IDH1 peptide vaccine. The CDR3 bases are TGTGCCAGCAGTTTAAATGTGGGCTACGAGCAGTACTTC. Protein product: CASSLNVGYEQYF.